Listed below are T cell receptor beta chains from one sample, sequenced in a study of T cell repertoires in cytomegalovirus infection. These receptors have no known antigen. TCRdb fed the reads into MiXCR, producing one record per CDR3 protein. The sample consists of about 6,100 distinct CDR3 sequences, around 49% of them appearing once. Sequencing input: PBMCs, sequenced either directly or after in vitro stimulation (not recorded which). These receptors were collected from a human donor in good health (CMV status not recorded). Some clones in this sample may be carry-over from other donors' samples. Both conserved end residues are part of each CDR3. Clone size is given for some rows only: seen once, a few or many times, or a class if the clone is expanded.

V gene	J gene	CDR3 length	clone size	CDR3 protein
TRBV28	TRBJ1-3	15	many	CASSLFEGFGNTIYF
TRBV7-2	TRBJ2-7	16	few	CASSLVPGTSVGEQYF
TRBV7-2	TRBJ2-5	15	NA	CASSQNLGVQETQYF
TRBV28	TRBJ2-7	14	NA	CASTPGHLDYEQYF
TRBV28	TRBJ2-7	14	NA	CSITHTQLDDEQYF
TRBV2	TRBJ2-6	16	NA	CASSGIGFSGANVLTF
TRBV11-1	TRBJ2-1	15	NA	CASSLGLAGNNEQFF
TRBV13	TRBJ1-5	14	many	CASSLGKSNQPQHF
TRBV7-8	TRBJ2-3	19	NA	CASSSMGLAGGTSTDTQYF
TRBV12-3/TRBV12-4	TRBJ1-1	13	NA	CASSFDGYTEAFF
TRBV7-8	TRBJ1-2	13	few	CASSSRWGEGYTF
TRBV28	TRBJ2-1	12	NA	CASSFSLAEPFF
TRBV28	TRBJ2-7	14	NA	CASNPTQLAYEQYF
TRBV19	TRBJ2-5	14	NA	CASSPTSGGKTQYF